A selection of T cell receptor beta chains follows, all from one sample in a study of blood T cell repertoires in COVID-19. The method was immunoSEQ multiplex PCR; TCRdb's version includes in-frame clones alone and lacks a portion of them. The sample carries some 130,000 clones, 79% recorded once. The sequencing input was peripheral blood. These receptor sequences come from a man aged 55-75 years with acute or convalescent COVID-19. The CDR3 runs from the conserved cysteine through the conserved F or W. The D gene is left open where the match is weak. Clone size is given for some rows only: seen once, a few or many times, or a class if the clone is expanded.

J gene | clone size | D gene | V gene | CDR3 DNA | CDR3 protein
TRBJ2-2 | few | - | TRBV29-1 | TGCAGCGTTGAAGTTGGAGATGCGAACACCGGGGAGCTGTTTTTT | CSVEVGDANTGELFF
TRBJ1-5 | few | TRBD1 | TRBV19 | TGTGCCAGTACCGCCGGGACAGGGAGCACTTATAGCAATCAGCCCCAGCATTTT | CASTAGTGSTYSNQPQHF
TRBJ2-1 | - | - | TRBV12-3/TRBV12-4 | TGTGCCAGCAGTTTAAGTCAGAACAATGAGCAGTTCTTC | CASSLSQNNEQFF
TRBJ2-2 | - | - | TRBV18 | TGTGCCAGCTCACCACCATCAGGGAACACCGGGGAGCTGTTTTTT | CASSPPSGNTGELFF
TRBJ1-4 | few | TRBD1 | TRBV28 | TGTGCCAGCAGTTCCGGGACAGGGGGCGTAAAACTGTTTTTT | CASSSGTGGVKLFF
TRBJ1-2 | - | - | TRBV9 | TGTGCCAGCAGCGTAGGAGCCGACTCGGCTGACTACACCTTC | CASSVGADSADYTF
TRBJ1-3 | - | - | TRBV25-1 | TGTGCCAGCAGCTCCTACTCTGGAAACACCATATATTTT | CASSSYSGNTIYF
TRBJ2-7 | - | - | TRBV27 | TGTGCCAGCAGTTTTCGTCCCGTCTCCTACGAGCAGTACTTC | CASSFRPVSYEQYF
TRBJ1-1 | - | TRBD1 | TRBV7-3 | TGTGCCAGCAGCTTACGTGACAGGGGAGCCACTGAAGCTTTCTTT | CASSLRDRGATEAFF
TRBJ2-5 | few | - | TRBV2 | TGTGCCAGCAGCCACGGGGGGCGCCAAGAGACCCAGTACTTC | CASSHGGRQETQYF
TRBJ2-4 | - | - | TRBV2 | TGTGCCAGCAGTGAGGGGTATGGGGCCATTCAGTACTTC | CASSEGYGAIQYF
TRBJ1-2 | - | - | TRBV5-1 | TGCGCCAGCAGCTTGGGGGGCGCTTCCAATGGCTACACCTTC | CASSLGGASNGYTF
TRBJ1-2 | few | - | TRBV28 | TGTGCCAGCAGTCCGGGCGGGTATGGCTACACCTTC | CASSPGGYGYTF
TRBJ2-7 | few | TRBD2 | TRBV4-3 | TGCGCCAGCAGCCGATCTACTAGCGGGAGCTCCTACGAGCAGTACTTC | CASSRSTSGSSYEQYF
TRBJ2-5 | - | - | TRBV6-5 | TGTGCCAGCAGAGTAGGGGAAGAGACCCAGTACTTC | CASRVGEETQYF
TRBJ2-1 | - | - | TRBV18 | TGTGCCAGCTCATGGGGCGGTCGCTACAATGAGCAGTTCTTC | CASSWGGRYNEQFF
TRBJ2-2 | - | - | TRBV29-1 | TGCAGCGTGGGGACAACGGCCGGGGAGCTGTTTTTT | CSVGTTAGELFF
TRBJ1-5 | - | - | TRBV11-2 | TGTGCCAGCAGCTTAGATCCTGGCAATCAGCCCCAGCATTTT | CASSLDPGNQPQHF
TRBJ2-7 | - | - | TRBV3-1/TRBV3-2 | TGTGCCAGCAGCCAAGGCGGGGAACAGTACTTC | CASSQGGEQYF